This TCR beta chain was obtained from a study of blood T cell repertoires in COVID-19. For the study at large: The origin of the acute and convalescent COVID-19 samples was the United States, Italy and Spain. In each case, the material was cDNA or gDNA derived from T cells, B-cell-depleted T cells, or PBMCs.

Trimming took 2 bases from V and 2 from J, leaving 10 bases between them. The CDR3 consists of 14 residues. Germline CDR1 and CDR2: SGHRS and YFSETQ. Original handling: Amplification with reference gene primers provided the estimates of nucleated cell counts. Data came from immunoSEQ multiplex PCR; TCRdb stores just in-frame clones and leaves some out. V, J and clone size reflect that table, while D and trimming were determined from the DNA. The sample holds a few hundred thousand clones, approximately 87% seen once. The sequence was collected from a woman in her forties or fifties with acute or convalescent COVID-19. The rearrangement uses TRBV5-1 and TRBJ1-2; no definite D call. Specimen: peripheral blood. CDR3 nucleotides: TGCGCCAGCAGCTTATATCGTTTAAACTATGGCTACACCTTC. Protein: CASSLYRLNYGYTF.